These 14 T cell receptor beta chains originate from one sample sequenced in a study of blood T cell repertoires in COVID-19. The repertoire was sequenced with immunoSEQ multiplex PCR; TCRdb's copy has only in-frame clones and lacks some. The repertoire holds about 62,000 clones, with around 87% as singletons. Sequenced material: peripheral blood. The receptors were sampled from a woman aged 55-70 years with COVID-19, enrolled during active disease.

This sequence joins TRBV13 and TRBJ1-6, with D perhaps matching TRBD1 (5 bases). CDR3 length: 16 residues. V lost 5 bases, J lost 1 base, and 12 bases lay in between. Germline V gene sequence: CDR1 PRHDT, CDR2 FYEKMQ (reference sequence). The CDR3 bases are TGTGCCAGCAGCCACCGGGGGGGGTCCTATAATTCACCCCTCCACTTT. It is translated as CASSHRGGSYNSPLHF.

J is TRBJ2-7 and V is TRBV15; 8 bases fit TRBD2. Germline V gene sequence: CDR1 LNHNV, CDR2 YYDKDF (reference sequence). This CDR3 region has 15 residues. The ends lost 0 bases at V and 3 bases at J; junction bases unmatched: 4. CDR3 DNA sequence: TGTGCCACCAGCAGAGATCTAAGCGGGGGCTACGAGCAGTACTTC. Its translation: CATSRDLSGGYEQYF.

This chain links TRBV29-1 with TRBJ1-4; D unclear. This CDR3 comprises 13 residues. V was cut by 7 bases and J by 4 bases, with 13 bases left in between. Germline V CDR1 and CDR2: SQVTM, ANQGSEA. The CDR3 spells CSAPVGGNEKLFF. The CDR3, as DNA: TGCAGCGCCCCTGTCGGCGGTAATGAAAAACTGTTTTTT.

The chain carries TRBV11-3 and TRBJ2-3, with 7 nucleotides matching TRBD2. V shed 2 bases, J shed 2 bases, and the junction held 10 bases outside the gene matches. The germline gives CDR1 SGHNT, CDR2 YENEEA. This CDR3 contains 17 residues. This CDR3 reads CASSLQAGERYTDTQYF. CDR3 in DNA: TGTGCCAGCAGCTTACAGGCGGGAGAACGTTACACAGATACGCAGTATTTT.

The genes are TRBV5-6 and TRBJ2-3, with D perhaps TRBD1 (6 bases). Germline V lookup: CDR1 SGHDT, CDR2 YYEEEE. V shed 1 base and J shed 2 bases, with 11 bases lying between them. The CDR3 sequence is 15 residues long. CDR3 amino acids: CASSLRGGPTDTQYF. In DNA form, the CDR3 reads TGTGCCAGCAGCTTGAGAGGGGGACCCACAGATACGCAGTATTTT.

The chain uses TRBV9 and TRBJ2-7; D is undetermined. The germline V and J ends were trimmed by 0 bases and 0 bases, with 10 bases remaining between them. The length of the CDR3 is 15 residues. Germline V gene sequence: CDR1 SGDLS, CDR2 YYNGEE. The CDR3 DNA reads TGTGCCAGCAGCGTAGGGCCTAGACCCTCCTACGAGCAGTACTTC. Translated, it gives CASSVGPRPSYEQYF.

This clone was seen a single time. The chain is built from TRBV5-1 and TRBJ2-5; TRBD2 is a possible D gene (5 bases). V was trimmed by 0 bases and J by 1 base, leaving 13 bases between them. The CDR3 has 16 amino acids. Germline loops: CDR1 SGHRS, CDR2 YFSETQ. CDR3 nucleotides: TGCGCCAGCAGCTTGGCCAAAGCTAGCAGCCAAGAGACCCAGTACTTC. It translates to CASSLAKASSQETQYF. Filled out from reference TRBV5-1 and TRBJ2-5, the complete variable domain reads KAGVTQTPRYLIKTRGQQVTLSCSPISGHRSVSWYQQTPGQGLQFLFEYFSETQRNKGNFPGRFSGRQFSNSRSEMNVSTLELGDSALYLCASSLAKASSQETQYFGPGTRLLVL.

V is TRBV18 and J is TRBJ1-3; a possible D gene is TRBD1 (5 bases). V lost 4 bases and J 1 base, leaving 8 bases between the germline ends. The germline CDR1 and CDR2 sequences are KGHSH and LQKENI. This CDR3 comprises 14 residues. In DNA form, the CDR3 reads TGTGCCAGCTCACTACAGGTATCTGGAAACACCATATATTTT. Its translation is CASSLQVSGNTIYF. Looking up the rest from reference TRBV18 and TRBJ1-3 gives the full variable domain: NAGVMQNPRHLVRRRGQEARLRCSPMKGHSHVYWYRQLPEEGLKFMVYLQKENIIDESGMPKERFSAEFPKEGPSILRIQQVVRGDSAAYFCASSLQVSGNTIYFGEGSWLTVV.

The rearrangement links TRBV5-4 to TRBJ1-1, with D possibly being TRBD1 (5 bases). V dropped 2 bases and J dropped 4 bases, with 9 bases sitting between them. Germline loops: CDR1 SGHNT, CDR2 YYREEE (reference sequence). The CDR3 is 13 amino acids. The CDR3 bases are TGTGCCAGCAGCTTTCGGGGGGGCACTGAAGCTTTCTTT. Amino acid sequence: CASSFRGGTEAFF.

The V call is TRBV11-3, the J call TRBJ1-1; possibly TRBD1 for D (5 bases). V shed 1 base and J shed 6 bases, with 15 bases lying between them. Germline-derived CDR1 and CDR2 are SGHNT and YENEEA. This CDR3 contains 15 residues. The CDR3 DNA reads as TGTGCCAGCAGCTTAGGGCCGGGCCCGGGGGCTGAAGCTTTCTTT. Protein: CASSLGPGPGAEAFF.

The V gene is TRBV5-1, the J gene TRBJ1-1; D unclear. Trimming left V 1 base short and J 1 base short, with 8 bases between. Germline-derived CDR1 and CDR2 are SGHRS and YFSETQ. The length of the CDR3 is 14 residues. The CDR3 DNA sequence: TGCGCCAGCAGCTTGTTTCACAGGAACACTGAAGCTTTCTTT. This encodes CASSLFHRNTEAFF.

This chain uses TRBV24-1 with TRBJ1-1, with D possibly being TRBD1 (6 bases). Germline-derived CDR1 and CDR2 are KGHDR and SFDVKD. V lost 4 bases, J lost 6 bases, and 14 bases lay in between. The CDR3 is 14 amino acids. In nucleotides, the CDR3 is TGTGCCACCAGTGACCGGGGCAGGGGATCTGAAGCTTTCTTT. Its translation is CATSDRGRGSEAFF.

The V and J genes are TRBV9 and TRBJ1-6; TRBD1 is a possible D gene (5 bases). Per the germline V gene, CDR1 is SGDLS and CDR2 is YYNGEE. The CDR3 is 15 amino acids. Trimming stripped 0 bases from V and 6 bases from J, with 10 bases between. In nucleotides, the CDR3 is TGTGCCAGCAGCGTAGAGGGGCAGTTTAATTCACCCCTCCACTTT. Translating it yields CASSVEGQFNSPLHF.

This sequence joins TRBV6-5 and TRBJ2-7; D is undetermined. V lost 7 bases, J lost 2 bases, and 6 bases lay in between. The CDR3 has 11 amino acids. CDR1 and CDR2 from the germline V gene are MNHEY and SVGAGI. CDR3 amino acids: CASKTTYEQYF. For the CDR3, the DNA is TGTGCCAGCAAAACAACCTACGAGCAGTACTTC.